One and the same sample provided the 7 T cell receptor beta chains below, sequenced in a study of cytomegalovirus exposure and HLA in healthy donors. Primers included in the PCR were 60 Vbeta and 13 Jbeta primers. Here immunoSEQ multiplex PCR was the method, and the copy in TCRdb shows in-frame clones only, minus some. The data contain around 200,000 clones, more than 70% of them singletons. Sequenced material: PBMCs. Receptor source: a man aged 25-40 years in good health and CMV-seropositive.

This clone has more than one count but fewer than ten. V usage is TRBV19 and J usage is TRBJ1-2; 8 bases line up with TRBD1. Trimming at V came to 6 bases and at J to 5 bases, leaving 14 bases not matched to a gene. CDR3 size: 16 residues. Germline CDR1 reads LNHDA; CDR2 reads SQIVND (reference sequence). CDR3 nucleotide sequence: TGTGCCAGTAGCGGCTATGCCAGGGGGCTAAGGTATGGCTACACCTTC. This sequence encodes CASSGYARGLRYGYTF.

The chain couples TRBV6-5 to TRBJ2-3, with D maybe TRBD2 (6 bases). CDR3 length: 16 amino acids. Germline lookup yields CDR1 MNHEY and CDR2 SVGAGI. Trimming cost V 0 bases and J 2 bases, with 12 bases left between them. In nucleotides, the CDR3 is TGTGCCAGCAGTTACTCGACTAGTGGTCCCACAGATACGCAGTATTTT. Encoded protein: CASSYSTSGPTDTQYF.

The rearrangement links TRBV6-1 to TRBJ2-1; D may be TRBD2 (5 bases). From germline, CDR1 is MNHNS and CDR2 SASEGT. V lost 3 bases, J lost 2 bases, and 14 bases lay in between. This CDR3 spans 16 amino acids. The chain's CDR3 is CASSDRRTPPYNEQFF. CDR3 bases: TGTGCCAGCAGTGACAGGAGGACCCCCCCCTACAATGAGCAGTTCTTC.

CDR3 DNA sequence: TGTGCCAGCAGCTTAGCGGTTAGGGGGGGCAGAGACGCTGAAGCTTTCTTT. It encodes CASSLAVRGGRDAEAFF. V and J are TRBV7-8 and TRBJ1-1; possible D gene TRBD1, 6 bases. The CDR3 is 17 residues long. Trimming took 0 bases from V and 6 from J, leaving 20 bases between them. The V gene's germline CDR1 is SGHVS and CDR2 FQNEAQ.

This clone appeared a single time. The rearrangement joins TRBV4-3 to TRBJ2-7; 8 nucleotides line up with TRBD1. The CDR3 has 17 amino acids. The J segment lost 1 base and the V segment lost 1 base, leaving 9 bases of the junction unmatched. Germline CDR1 reads LGHNA; CDR2 reads YSLEER. The CDR3 loop is CASSQGVGQGGSYEQYF. The CDR3 DNA reads as TGCGCCAGCAGCCAAGGCGTAGGACAGGGCGGATCCTACGAGCAGTACTTC.

The chain combines TRBV4-1 with TRBJ2-2; the D gene is possibly TRBD1 (8 bases). Trimming took 1 base from V and 5 from J, leaving 20 bases between them. This CDR3 region has 18 residues. Germline assignment: CDR1 MGHRA and CDR2 YSYEKL. The CDR3 sequence is CASSQGATGGVSTGELFF. The CDR3 nucleotides are TGCGCCAGCAGCCAAGGCGCAACAGGGGGGGTCTCAACCGGGGAGCTGTTTTTT.

The chain recombines TRBV30 with TRBJ1-6; D unclear. V lost 0 bases, J lost 0 bases, and 6 bases lay in between. Per germline, CDR1 GTSNPN and CDR2 SVGIG (reference sequence). This CDR3 spans 15 amino acids. This CDR3 reads CAWSVRASYNSPLHF. CDR3 DNA sequence: TGTGCCTGGAGTGTGAGGGCCTCCTATAATTCACCCCTCCACTTT.